Each of the 10 T cell receptor beta chains below was sequenced from the same sample in a study of T-cell memory formation after mild COVID-19. From the 5' RACE reads, TCRdb called clonotypes with MiXCR, one entry per CDR3 protein. This sample carries some 120,000 distinct CDR3 sequences, about 15% of them seen once, and the ten largest clones take over 11%. The sequenced sample was PBMCs or a T cell subset sorted from them (not recorded which). These receptors were collected from an adult woman who had mild COVID-19 (a few samples of this study predate the infection). Cell type and time point are not known.

This clonotype was found a few times. V usage is TRBV5-6 and J usage is TRBJ2-7; 10 bases are a match to TRBD1. Losses at the gene ends were 0 bases for V and 6 bases for J; bases not matched to a gene: 9. CDR1 and CDR2 from the germline V gene are SGHDT and YYEEEE. This CDR3 is 16 amino acids long. In DNA, the CDR3 is TGTGCCAGCAGCTTGGGGTCGACAGGGGGCCTACTCGAGCAGTACTTC. Translating gives CASSLGSTGGLLEQYF.

CDR3 sequence: CSVKMNTEAFF. CDR3 nucleotides: TGCAGTGTCAAGATGAACACTGAAGCTTTCTTT. J is TRBJ1-1 and V is TRBV20-1; D unclear. The germline gives CDR1 DFQATT, CDR2 SNEGSKA (reference sequence). This CDR3 spans 11 amino acids. V was cut by 7 bases and J by 0 bases, with 6 bases left in between.

J is TRBJ1-1 and V is TRBV7-9, with D possibly matching TRBD1 (6 bases). Germline assignment: CDR1 SEHNR and CDR2 FQNEAQ (reference sequence). CDR3 length equals 16 residues. Trimming took off 6 bases at V and 4 bases at J, with 21 bases between the two ends. CDR3 loop: CASSSTYREMGTEAFF. CDR3 nucleotide sequence: TGTGCCAGCAGTTCTACATACAGGGAAATGGGCACTGAAGCTTTCTTT. The full variable domain, rest sourced from reference TRBV7-9 and TRBJ1-1, is DTGVSQNPRHKITKRGQNVTFRCDPISEHNRLYWYRQTLGQGPEFLTYFQNEAQLEKSRLLSDRFSAERPKGSFSTLEIQRTEQGDSAMYLCASSSTYREMGTEAFFGQGTRLTVV.

The table lists this clonotype with a few counts. This chain uses TRBV5-1 with TRBJ1-6; D not resolved. The CDR3 covers 13 residues. Trimming pared 0 bases from V and 8 bases from J, leaving 6 bases between. Germline V CDR1 and CDR2: SGHRS, YFSETQ. DNA of the CDR3: TGCGCCAGCAGCTTGGAGCAGGATTCACCCCTCCACTTT. Translating it yields CASSLEQDSPLHF.

V is TRBV12-3 or TRBV12-4 and J is TRBJ2-7; 12 bases are shared with TRBD2. The V gene end was trimmed by 6 bases and the J gene end by 2 bases; junction bases not matched to a gene: 2. There are 14 residues in the CDR3. Written as DNA, the CDR3 is TGTGCCAGCAGAACTAGCGGGGGGACCTACGAGCAGTACTTC. It codes for CASRTSGGTYEQYF.

This clonotype was recorded once. This chain connects TRBV18 to TRBJ1-5; 11 bases are shared with TRBD1. The CDR3 spans 16 residues. The V and J ends lost 1 base and 6 bases, in that order; junction bases with no gene match: 5. The germline CDR1 and CDR2 sequences are KGHSH and LQKENI. This CDR3 is CASSPRTGGQTQPQHF. CDR3 nucleotides: TGTGCCAGCTCACCACGGACAGGGGGCCAGACTCAGCCCCAGCATTTT.

V gene TRBV20-1 combines with J gene TRBJ2-7; D uncertain. V lost 5 bases and J 1 base, leaving 9 bases between the germline ends. The CDR3 runs to 12 residues. From germline, CDR1 is DFQATT and CDR2 SNEGSKA (reference sequence). CDR3 residues: CSARDPSYEQYF. CDR3 sequence (DNA): TGCAGTGCTCGTGATCCATCCTACGAGCAGTACTTC.

This clonotype was counted only a few times. This rearrangement joins TRBV9 to TRBJ2-3; D is undetermined. The CDR3 length is 16 residues. CDR1 and CDR2 (germline): SGDLS, YYNGEE. The V end lost 2 bases, the J end lost 4 bases, and 17 bases lay between the germline ends. CDR3 region: CASSVGPQLVADTQYF. CDR3 DNA: TGTGCCAGCAGCGTGGGCCCTCAGTTGGTGGCAGATACGCAGTATTTT.

The V gene is TRBV5-1, the J gene TRBJ2-3, with D possibly being TRBD1 or TRBD2 (6 bases each). Germline assignment: CDR1 SGHRS and CDR2 YFSETQ. The CDR3 sequence is 18 residues long. Trimming left V 0 bases short and J 1 base short, with 18 bases between. The CDR3 is CASSLGGLGGGGTDTQYF. The DNA of the CDR3 is TGCGCCAGCAGCTTGGGCGGTTTAGGGGGAGGCGGCACAGATACGCAGTATTTT.

This clonotype was recorded a few times. The rearrangement links TRBV29-1 to TRBJ2-3; a weak D match, TRBD2 (6 bases). This CDR3 spans 11 amino acids. The ends were cut back, 7 bases at V and 4 bases at J, with 9 bases in the middle. The germline gives CDR1 SQVTM, CDR2 ANQGSEA. CDR3 loop: CSDTGADTQYF. In nucleotides, the CDR3 is TGCAGCGACACGGGGGCAGATACGCAGTATTTT.